These 6 T cell receptor beta chains were all obtained from the same sample, sequenced in a study of glioma-infiltrating T cells after dendritic cell vaccination (dated by TCRdb to the mid-2010s). The library was prepared using the immunoSEQ multiplex PCR assay. TCRdb carries this immuneACCESS record with in-frame sequences only. Its versions omit some clonotypes, under half of them owing to an unresolved V gene in the studies checked, with the rest unexplained. This sample is represented by 50,000 to 80,000 clones; roughly 80% of them were singletons. The top ten clones comprise about 10% of the sample. The sample in question was blood, obtained before dendritic cell vaccination. The source is a human donor with glioblastoma.

The genes are TRBV5-1 and TRBJ2-3; D call uncertain. Germline V CDR1 and CDR2: SGHRS, YFSETQ. V was cut by 3 bases and J by 0 bases, with 11 bases left in between. The CDR3 is made up of 15 amino acids. DNA for the CDR3: TGCGCCAGCAGCTCCTCCTGGGCTAGCACAGATACGCAGTATTTT. It specifies CASSSSWASTDTQYF.

This rearrangement joins TRBV4-1 to TRBJ2-2, with D maybe TRBD1 (6 bases). CDR1 is MGHRA, CDR2 YSYEKL, per germline. V was pared by 0 bases and J by 0 bases, with 8 bases between. The CDR3 sequence is 16 residues long. CDR3 sequence: CASSQDGGANTGELFF. The CDR3 DNA reads TGCGCCAGCAGCCAAGATGGGGGCGCGAACACCGGGGAGCTGTTTTTT.

This clone appeared a single time. V and J are TRBV7-8 and TRBJ1-6; D is unresolved. The CDR3 covers 15 residues. Trimming cost V 0 bases and J 8 bases, with 11 bases left between them. Germline CDR1 and CDR2: SGHVS and FQNEAQ. In nucleotides, the CDR3 is TGTGCCAGCAGCTTAGCCGCGGGAACGGATTCACCCCTCCACTTT. It codes for CASSLAAGTDSPLHF.

The rearrangement uses TRBV10-2 and TRBJ1-1, with D unresolved. Trimming left V 8 bases short and J 0 bases short, with 7 bases between. Germline-derived CDR1 and CDR2 are WSHSY and SAAADI. This CDR3 contains 12 residues. The CDR3 bases are TGCGCCAGCTTAAAGCTGAACACTGAAGCTTTCTTT. This translates into CASLKLNTEAFF.

This clone appeared once. The J gene is TRBJ2-2, the V gene TRBV23-1, with 9 bases that match TRBD2. TRBV23-1 qualifies as an ORF whose function is uncertain. The ends lost 3 bases at V and 10 bases at J; junction bases unmatched: 18. CDR3 size: 18 residues. The CDR3 sequence is CASSQPAGTSSAPVELFF. In nucleotides, the CDR3 is TGCGCCAGCAGTCAGCCGGCAGGGACTAGCTCTGCACCGGTGGAGCTGTTTTTT.

The rearrangement links TRBV11-2 to TRBJ2-6, with 7 bases matching TRBD2. The CDR3 is 15 amino acids. V lost 10 bases, J lost 4 bases, and 10 bases stayed unmatched. CDR1 SGHAT and CDR2 FQNNGV come from the germline V gene. The DNA for the CDR3 is TGTGCCACTCATCACGGGGGGATAGGGGCCAACGTCCTGACTTTC. It codes for CATHHGGIGANVLTF.